This TCR beta chain was identified in a study of cytomegalovirus exposure and HLA in healthy donors. This cohort consisted of healthy bone marrow donors. CDR1 and CDR2 (germline): GTSNPN, SVGIG (reference sequence). V lost 4 bases and J lost 7, with 25 bases in between. CDR3 length equals 16 residues. To note about this clone: Its antigen is unidentified.

The PCR had 60 Vbeta and 13 Jbeta primers. TCRdb's table, derived via immunoSEQ multiplex PCR, lists solely in-frame clones and lacks some. Among approximately 120,000 clones listed, roughly a tenth were seen once. Study-wide findings and caveats: One cluster of highly shared sequence variants probably arose as a sequencing artifact. Some V segments, including TRBV6-2 and TRBV6-3, were excluded as indistinguishable.

The receptor comes from a woman between 18 and 29 years old in good health and CMV-seropositive. Sequenced material: PBMCs. The chain is built from TRBV30 and TRBJ2-5, with D possibly TRBD2 on 6 matching bases. This CDR3 is CAWNELSRGLGGTQYF. Written as DNA, the CDR3 is TGTGCCTGGAACGAATTATCCCGGGGACTTGGGGGGACCCAGTACTTC.